Listed here are 26 T cell receptor beta chains from one sample, sequenced in a study of lymphopenia after photon versus proton radiotherapy. Profiled with immunoSEQ multiplex PCR; TCRdb holds only in-frame clones, not every one. Of about 65,000 clones listed, about 89% are singletons. Sample: peripheral blood, taken from a patient treated with proton-based radiotherapy. The receptors were sampled from an elderly man with esophageal cancer.

The chain is built from TRBV18 and TRBJ1-1; no reliable D call. Germline V gene lookup returns CDR1 KGHSH and CDR2 LQKENI. Trimming took off 2 bases at V and 3 bases at J, with 13 bases between the two ends. The CDR3 consists of 15 residues. CDR3 region: CASSPVSGGDTEAFF. The CDR3 bases are TGTGCCAGCTCACCAGTCTCAGGTGGGGACACTGAAGCTTTCTTT. Full variable domain (remainder filled in from reference TRBV18 and TRBJ1-1): NAGVMQNPRHLVRRRGQEARLRCSPMKGHSHVYWYRQLPEEGLKFMVYLQKENIIDESGMPKERFSAEFPKEGPSILRIQQVVRGDSAAYFCASSPVSGGDTEAFFGQGTRLTVV.

In this sample, this clone turned up once. The chain has TRBV5-6 and TRBJ2-3, with D uncertain. Germline CDR1 and CDR2: SGHDT and YYEEEE. This CDR3 has 16 residues. The V and J ends lost 2 bases and 0 bases respectively, with 13 bases between them. CDR3 sequence reads: CASSLFPSTSTDTQYF. CDR3 DNA sequence: TGTGCCAGCAGCTTATTCCCGTCCACTAGCACAGATACGCAGTATTTT.

This clone was observed a single time. The chain is built from TRBV29-1 and TRBJ2-7, with TRBD2 identical over 7 bases. The CDR3 is 15 residues long. Germline V gene sequence: CDR1 SQVTM, CDR2 ANQGSEA. Losses at the gene ends were 3 bases for V and 3 bases for J; bases not matched to a gene: 11. The CDR3 DNA reads TGCAGCGTTGATATTTGGTGGGGGGGTGGCTACGAGCAGTACTTC. This codes for CSVDIWWGGGYEQYF.

V is TRBV2 and J is TRBJ1-1, with D hard to call. Germline CDR1 is SNHLY and CDR2 is FYNNEI. The CDR3 extends over 13 amino acids. V shed 8 bases and J shed 4 bases, with 14 bases lying between them. DNA of the CDR3: TGTGCCAGCGGGGTCGAAGTGGCCACTGAAGCTTTCTTT. It translates to CASGVEVATEAFF.

The V call is TRBV18, the J call TRBJ2-1; D unclear. Trimming took 3 bases from V and 9 from J, leaving 9 bases between them. CDR3 length: 12 amino acids. From germline, CDR1 is KGHSH and CDR2 LQKENI. Written as DNA, the CDR3 is TGTGCCAGCTCACCCCTGGCCGGTGAGCAGTTCTTC. This encodes CASSPLAGEQFF. Full variable domain (rest looked up from reference TRBV18 and TRBJ2-1): NAGVMQNPRHLVRRRGQEARLRCSPMKGHSHVYWYRQLPEEGLKFMVYLQKENIIDESGMPKERFSAEFPKEGPSILRIQQVVRGDSAAYFCASSPLAGEQFFGPGTRLTVL.

This clone is a singleton in its sample. J is TRBJ2-7 and V is TRBV4-3; 10 bases map to TRBD2. Trimming took 1 base from V and 0 from J; bases not matched to a gene: 6. CDR3 length: 17 residues. CDR1 and CDR2 (germline): LGHNA, YSLEER. The CDR3 DNA reads TGCGCCAGCAGCCAAGGGCTAGCGGGGGAAGTCTCCTACGAGCAGTACTTC. This sequence encodes CASSQGLAGEVSYEQYF.

The chain uses TRBV2 and TRBJ1-1; D possibly corresponds to TRBD1 (5 bases). This CDR3 is 14 amino acids long. Looked up from germline, CDR1 is SNHLY and CDR2 is FYNNEI. Trimming pared 3 bases from V and 5 bases from J, leaving 13 bases between. The CDR3 region is CASSEIGAWTEAFF. The CDR3 DNA follows: TGTGCCAGCAGTGAGATTGGGGCTTGGACTGAAGCTTTCTTT. The full variable domain, its missing parts supplied by reference TRBV2 and TRBJ1-1, is EPEVTQTPSHQVTQMGQEVILRCVPISNHLYFYWYRQILGQKVEFLVSFYNNEISEKSEIFDDQFSVERPDGSNFTLKIRSTKLEDSAMYFCASSEIGAWTEAFFGQGTRLTVV.

The chain is built from TRBV10-1 and TRBJ2-5; D possibly corresponds to TRBD1 (5 bases). The CDR3 covers 15 residues. V was clipped by 3 bases and J by 4 bases, with 15 bases between them. The germline gives CDR1 WNHNN, CDR2 SYGVQD (reference sequence). The CDR3 DNA reads TGCGCCAGCAGTGAAGGGCAGGGCCCAAGAGAGACCCAGTACTTC. This encodes CASSEGQGPRETQYF.

The chain uses TRBV7-2 and TRBJ1-2, with TRBD1 matching 9 bases. The CDR3 consists of 15 residues. Germline values: CDR1 SGHTA, CDR2 FQGNSA. V shed 5 bases, J shed 4 bases, and the junction held 8 bases outside the gene matches. The CDR3 DNA reads TGTGCCAGCAGCGTACAGGGGGCGAGCGGCTATGGCTACACCTTC. Residues: CASSVQGASGYGYTF.

The chain employs TRBV19 and TRBJ2-7; 8 nucleotides agree with TRBD1. The CDR3 length is 13 residues. Trimming removed 6 bases from V and 3 bases from J; junction bases left unmatched: 4. Germline loops: CDR1 LNHDA, CDR2 SQIVND (reference sequence). CDR3 loop: CASSSGTGYEQYF. The CDR3 region has the DNA TGTGCCAGTAGCTCCGGGACAGGCTACGAGCAGTACTTC.

The chain combines TRBV10-3 with TRBJ2-5; unclear D gene. Germline V gene sequence: CDR1 ENHRY, CDR2 SYGVKD. V lost 4 bases and J 0 bases, leaving 6 bases between the germline ends. The CDR3 runs 13 residues. For the CDR3, the DNA is TGTGCCATCAGTGGCAGCAACCAAGAGACCCAGTACTTC. This gives the protein CAISGSNQETQYF.

The chain uses TRBV27 and TRBJ2-1; 11 nucleotides align to TRBD2. Germline CDR1 reads MNHEY; CDR2 reads SMNVEV (reference sequence). V was pared by 4 bases and J by 2 bases, with 4 bases of the junction left unmatched. This CDR3 has 16 amino acids. CDR3 region: CASSSGLAGTYNEQFF. In DNA form, the CDR3 reads TGTGCCAGCAGTTCCGGACTAGCGGGTACCTACAATGAGCAGTTCTTC.

This clone was seen once. The chain employs TRBV5-1 and TRBJ2-2; no definite D call. The germline V gene encodes CDR1 SGHRS and CDR2 YFSETQ. The germline V and J ends were trimmed by 0 bases and 6 bases, with 12 bases remaining between them. The CDR3 is made up of 15 amino acids. The CDR3 loop is CASSLGRLGAGELFF. The CDR3 DNA follows: TGCGCCAGCAGCTTGGGAAGGCTAGGTGCCGGGGAGCTGTTTTTT.

The CDR3 bases are TGCAGCGTTGGAGCGGGGGGATACAATGAGCAGTTCTTC. As protein: CSVGAGGYNEQFF. The chain has TRBV29-1 and TRBJ2-1, with TRBD2 matching over 9 bases. V trimming: 4 bases; J trimming: 4 bases; junction bases outside the gene matches: 2. CDR1 is SQVTM, CDR2 ANQGSEA, per germline. This CDR3 has 13 residues.

The DNA of the CDR3 is TGTGCCAGCAGTTTATTCCCTATCAGCACAGATACGCAGTATTTT. This codes for CASSLFPISTDTQYF. This chain links TRBV27 with TRBJ2-3; D call uncertain. Germline CDR1 MNHEY, CDR2 SMNVEV (reference sequence). The CDR3 contains 15 residues. V was clipped by 1 base and J by 0 bases, with 8 bases between them.

CDR3 sequence reads: CASGTSGRTHEQFF. Here the CDR3 DNA reads TGTGCCAGCGGGACTAGCGGGAGGACCCATGAGCAGTTCTTC. V is TRBV5-6 and J is TRBJ2-1, with 15 bases that match TRBD2. Germline CDR1 and CDR2: SGHDT and YYEEEE. The CDR3 sequence is 14 residues long. Germline trimming cut 7 bases from V and 8 bases from J; bases unmatched to any gene: 4.

This sequence joins TRBV19 and TRBJ1-5, with TRBD1 as a possible D gene (5 bases). Germline V gene data show CDR1 as LNHDA and CDR2 as SQIVND (reference sequence). Trimming stripped 5 bases from V and 8 bases from J, with 10 bases between. The CDR3 runs to 12 residues. CDR3 sequence: CASSGGLEPQHF. The CDR3 DNA reads as TGTGCCAGTAGTGGGGGGTTGGAGCCCCAGCATTTT.

The chain links TRBV6-5 to TRBJ2-1; 7 bases match TRBD1. The length of the CDR3 is 12 residues. The ends lost 0 bases at V and 15 bases at J; junction bases unmatched: 5. CDR1 is MNHEY, CDR2 SVGAGI, per germline. The CDR3 DNA follows: TGTGCCAGCAGTTACTCGACAGGGAAGCTGTTCTTC. Residues: CASSYSTGKLFF.

V and J are TRBV5-4 and TRBJ2-2, with TRBD1 matching over 8 bases. The trim removed 4 bases at V and 3 bases at J, leaving 2 bases unmatched. The germline V gene encodes CDR1 SGHNT and CDR2 YYREEE (reference sequence). The CDR3 consists of 14 residues. CDR3 protein: CASSRGQDTGELFF. In DNA form, the CDR3 reads TGTGCCAGCAGCCGGGGACAGGACACCGGGGAGCTGTTTTTT.

This chain uses TRBV2 with TRBJ1-2; D is ambiguous. In germline, CDR1 is SNHLY, CDR2 FYNNEI. V was clipped by 7 bases and J by 3 bases, with 15 bases between them. CDR3 size: 14 residues. The CDR3 loop reads CASIKEVLDYGYTF. CDR3 DNA: TGTGCCAGCATTAAGGAAGTTTTGGACTATGGCTACACCTTC.

This clone came up once. The J gene is TRBJ2-5, the V gene TRBV6-5; no clear D. The CDR3 has 12 amino acids. Germline lookup yields CDR1 MNHEY and CDR2 SVGAGI. Trimming pared 0 bases from V and 5 bases from J, leaving 4 bases between. CDR3 amino acids: CASSYSTETQYF. Here the CDR3 DNA reads TGTGCCAGCAGTTACTCTACGGAGACCCAGTACTTC.

The rearrangement links TRBV30 to TRBJ2-7, with D perhaps TRBD1 (6 bases). CDR3 length: 17 amino acids. V dropped 1 base and J dropped 0 bases, with 19 bases sitting between them. Germline CDR1 and CDR2: GTSNPN and SVGIG (reference sequence). The CDR3 loop reads CAWSAFEGEIHSYEQYF. The DNA of the CDR3 is TGTGCCTGGAGTGCTTTCGAGGGGGAAATACACTCCTACGAGCAGTACTTC.

The chain carries TRBV6-5 and TRBJ1-2; D remains unclear. Germline CDR1 is MNHEY and CDR2 is SVGAGI. The V and J ends lost 0 bases and 2 bases respectively, with 7 bases between them. This CDR3 is 14 amino acids long. CDR3 residues: CASSYSLGNYGYTF. The CDR3 bases are TGTGCCAGCAGTTACTCCCTTGGGAACTATGGCTACACCTTC.

There are a few counts of this clone. J is TRBJ2-2 and V is TRBV14; possible D gene TRBD1, 5 bases. Trimming removed 2 bases from V and 0 bases from J, with 7 bases in between. Germline V gene lookup returns CDR1 SGHDN and CDR2 FVKESK. The CDR3 runs 15 residues. The CDR3 DNA sequence: TGTGCCAGCAGCCAACAGGGCTCGAACACCGGGGAGCTGTTTTTT. Residues: CASSQQGSNTGELFF.

DNA of the CDR3: TGTGCCAGCAGCGTAGGCGTGAGGAGCACAGATACGCAGTATTTT. This gives the protein CASSVGVRSTDTQYF. The J gene is TRBJ2-3, the V gene TRBV9; D remains unclear. The germline V gene has CDR1 SGDLS and CDR2 YYNGEE. V was pared by 0 bases and J by 0 bases, with 8 bases between. The CDR3 runs to 15 residues.

The V and J genes are TRBV15 and TRBJ1-1; D is undetermined. The CDR3 extends over 13 amino acids. The V gene lost 5 bases and the J gene lost 4 bases, with 11 bases spanning the gap. Germline V gene sequence: CDR1 LNHNV, CDR2 YYDKDF (reference sequence). Written as DNA, the CDR3 is TGTGCCACCAGCCCTTCTCGGACCACTGAAGCTTTCTTT. Translated: CATSPSRTTEAFF.